The source of this T cell receptor (beta chain) is a study of blood T cell repertoires in COVID-19 (dated by TCRdb to about 2020). Regarding the study in general: Collaborator samples came from the United States, Italy and Spain and covered acute and convalescent phases of COVID-19. The prospective study material was composed of cDNA or gDNA derived from T cells, B-cell-depleted T cells, or PBMCs. Subjects who had been exposed to COVID-19, were actively infected with it, or had recovered from it provided the deeply sampled blood TCRbeta repertoires that made up the dataset. A freely available public database, intended as a resource for researchers studying the immune response to SARS-CoV-2, is where the repertoires were released. The samples were drawn from two sources: the first 160 participants of the ongoing ImmuneRACE study, and 1,254 subjects contributed by 6 global collaborators. Sample metadata almost always included a de-identified subject ID, COVID-19 status, age in years and sex. Where HLA class I and class II types were available, the types were taken from metadata supplied by the sample provider, not from assay-based typing. Study-wide findings and limitations: Clinical and demographic metadata were provided uncurated, with the amount varying by source and participant.

A note on this clone: Its recognized antigen is unknown. Base-call qualities are not available, and no considerably larger clone is one nucleotide away.

The immunoSEQ Assay, a bias-controlled multiplex PCR, was used to amplify TCRbeta CDR3 regions from genomic DNA. As for the authors' bioinformatics: Within the assay, amplification of reference gene primers was used to estimate how many nucleated cells each sample contained. To quantify the absolute abundance of each unique TCRbeta CDR3 rearrangement, sequence reads were collapsed and filtered. For each sample, productive Simpson clonality was calculated as the square root of Simpson's diversity index across productive rearrangements. The table comes from immuneACCESS by way of TCRdb, which keeps in-frame sequences with V and J called. Part of the clones is missing from these tables; in studies checked, under half for an unresolved V gene and the rest for unknown reasons. That table supplies the V and J calls and clone size; D and trimming were determined from the DNA. In all, the sample holds roughly 320,000 clones, and just under 90% of those were seen once. The ten largest clones capture roughly 6.1% of the sample.

At one collaborating source in Seattle, patients were enrolled during active infection and were followed longitudinally through the course of disease. Collaborating institutions collected whole blood in K2EDTA tubes following their own protocols. For TCRbeta analysis, collaborators shipped samples as frozen whole blood, isolated PBMCs, or DNA extracted from either of those sample types. CDR1 is given as SEHNR and CDR2 as FQNEAQ, both from the germline V gene (reference sequence). The CDR3 measures 14 amino acids from cysteine to phenylalanine. Just CDR3 DNA is preserved here, 42 bases in frame from base 1. V loses 1 base of germline sequence and J loses 8 bases, and the interval between the two ends is 11 bases.

Sequenced sample: peripheral blood. The clonotype comes from a woman between 45 and 60 years old with COVID-19, enrolled during active disease. The chain joins TRBV7-9 to TRBJ1-4, with no D gene named confidently. This receptor has the CDR3 CASSLDQGREKLFF. Here is the DNA: TGTGCCAGCAGCTTAGATCAAGGGAGGGAAAAACTGTTTTTT.